This TCR beta chain was identified in a study of cytomegalovirus exposure and HLA in healthy donors. Findings and limits, study-wide: Many donors carried some public TCRs, although rarity characterized most TCR sequences.

The germline V gene has CDR1 MNHNS and CDR2 SASEGT. This CDR3 is built from 14 residues. V gave up 8 bases and J gave up 3 bases; unmatched junction bases: 10. This clone rates as medium-sized. No antigen is known for it. Both 60 Vbeta primers and 13 Jbeta primers went into the PCR. In the original processing: A later analysis counted 70 million to 85 million unique TCR beta chains, around 12 million shared. The protocol was immunoSEQ multiplex PCR, while the TCRdb copy is restricted to in-frame clones and leaves out a portion. The V and J calls and clone size are taken from that table; D and trimming were inferred from the DNA. This sample has about 130,000 clones, with less than 85% found just once.

V gene TRBV6-1 combines with J gene TRBJ2-7; 7 nucleotides line up with TRBD1. The material sequenced was PBMCs. This TCR derives from a female donor in good health and CMV-seronegative. The CDR3 nucleotides are TGTGCCAGCCTGAGACAGGGACCAATCTACGAGCAGTACTTC. This translates into CASLRQGPIYEQYF.